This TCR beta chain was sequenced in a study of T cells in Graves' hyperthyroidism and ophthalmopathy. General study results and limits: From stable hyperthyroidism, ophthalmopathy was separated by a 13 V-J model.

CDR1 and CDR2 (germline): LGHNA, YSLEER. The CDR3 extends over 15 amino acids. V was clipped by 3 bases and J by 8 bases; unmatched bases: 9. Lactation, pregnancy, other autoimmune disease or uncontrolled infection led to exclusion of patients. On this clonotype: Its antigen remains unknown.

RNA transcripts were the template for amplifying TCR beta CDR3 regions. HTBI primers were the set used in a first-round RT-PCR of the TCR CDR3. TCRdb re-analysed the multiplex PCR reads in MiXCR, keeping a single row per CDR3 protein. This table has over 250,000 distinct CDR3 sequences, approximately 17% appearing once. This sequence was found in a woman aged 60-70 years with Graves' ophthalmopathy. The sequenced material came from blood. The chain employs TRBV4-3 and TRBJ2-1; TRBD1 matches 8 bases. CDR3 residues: CASSHTGTGPYEQFF. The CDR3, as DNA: TGCGCCAGCAGCCATACCGGGACAGGACCATATGAGCAGTTCTTC.